This T cell receptor (beta chain) derives from a study of blood T cell repertoires in COVID-19. In the authors' workflow: Cell counts per sample came from amplifying reference gene primers. Clones were read by immunoSEQ multiplex PCR, and TCRdb kept only the in-frame ones, dropping some. V and J calls and clone size come straight from that table; D and trimming were deduced from the DNA. Of about 80,000 clones in the sample, about 83% were seen once. The V segment lost 6 bases and the J segment 10 bases; nucleotides outside the gene matches: 13. Germline CDR1 is SNHLY and CDR2 is FYNNEI. The CDR3 totals 15 residues.

This clonotype was sampled from a man at least 80 years old with active or convalescent COVID-19. The chain is built from TRBV2 and TRBJ2-1; 9 positions match TRBD1. The specimen sequenced was peripheral blood. The CDR3: CASRLPGQGGREQFF. CDR3 in DNA: TGTGCCAGCAGGCTCCCGGGACAGGGAGGACGGGAGCAGTTCTTC.